This TCR beta chain was recovered during a study of blood T cells in healthy people across ages. This clonotype came up once. Germline CDR1 and CDR2: SEHNR and FQNEAQ (reference sequence). The length of the CDR3 is 14 residues. V lost 5 bases and J 3 bases, leaving 10 bases between the germline ends. Aged roughly 6 to 90, donors were systemically healthy Caucasians from Russia. Isolation yielded PBMCs, at least 6.5 million per sample, in every case. For the second PCR, which ran for 7 to 11 cycles, a sample-barcoded 5' primer and a J-beta primer mix were used. The study obtained at least 3 million CDR3-containing paired-end reads from every sample. TCRdb analysed the 5' RACE reads with MiXCR anew, one entry per CDR3 protein. The sample has 1.5 million to 2 million distinct CDR3 sequences, roughly 27% seen once.

Input material: blood. This chain uses TRBV7-9 with TRBJ1-4; D is possibly TRBD1 (5 bases). The TCR comes from a woman younger than 45 in good health. The CDR3 loop reads CASSARVANEKLFF. The CDR3 DNA follows: TGTGCCAGCAGCGCCAGGGTTGCTAATGAAAAACTGTTTTTT.